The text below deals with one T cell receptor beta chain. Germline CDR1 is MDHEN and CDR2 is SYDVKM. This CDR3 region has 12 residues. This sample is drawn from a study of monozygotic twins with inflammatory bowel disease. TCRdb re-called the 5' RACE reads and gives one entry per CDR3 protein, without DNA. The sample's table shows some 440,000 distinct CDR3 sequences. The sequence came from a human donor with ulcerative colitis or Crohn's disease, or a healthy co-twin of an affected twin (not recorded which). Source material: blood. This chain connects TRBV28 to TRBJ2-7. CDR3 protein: CASSFQTYEQYF.